Each of the 13 T cell receptor beta chains below was sequenced from the same sample in a study of cytomegalovirus exposure and HLA in healthy donors. The PCR was carried out with 60 Vbeta primers and 13 Jbeta primers. Libraries were prepared by immunoSEQ multiplex PCR; TCRdb keeps only in-frame clonotypes and omits some of them. This sample has around 96,000 clones, with under 65% found just once. Sequencing was carried out using PBMCs. The receptors were gathered from a man aged 60 to 69 in good health and CMV-seronegative.

This clone was observed a single time. This CDR3 reads CASSLRSVRYSYEQYF. The DNA of the CDR3 is TGTGCCAGCAGTTTAAGGAGCGTGCGATACTCCTACGAGCAGTACTTC. This chain uses TRBV27 with TRBJ2-7; unclear D gene. CDR1 is MNHEY, CDR2 SMNVEV, per germline (reference sequence). The V gene lost 2 bases and the J gene lost 0 bases, with 14 bases spanning the gap. The CDR3 consists of 16 residues.

This clone came up a few times. The chain has TRBV9 and TRBJ2-1, with D possibly TRBD1 on 5 matching bases. Trimming stripped 3 bases from V and 7 bases from J, with 8 bases between. The CDR3 contains 12 residues. In germline, CDR1 is SGDLS, CDR2 YYNGEE. This CDR3 is CASSAAGNEQFF. The CDR3 DNA reads as TGTGCCAGCAGCGCGGCAGGGAATGAGCAGTTCTTC. Supplemented by reference TRBV9 and TRBJ2-1, the full variable domain reads DSGVTQTPKHLITATGQRVTLRCSPRSGDLSVYWYQQSLDQGLQFLIQYYNGEERAKGNILERFSAQQFPDLHSELNLSSLELGDSALYFCASSAAGNEQFFGPGTRLTVL.

The rearrangement joins TRBV27 to TRBJ2-7, with 8 bases identical to TRBD1. The germline gives CDR1 MNHEY, CDR2 SMNVEV (reference sequence). The CDR3 length is 15 residues. V lost 5 bases, J lost 5 bases, and 11 bases stayed unmatched. This CDR3 reads CASSDNGQGEDEQYF. In nucleotides, the CDR3 is TGTGCCAGCAGTGACAATGGACAGGGAGAGGACGAGCAGTACTTC.

The chain combines TRBV18 with TRBJ2-5; D gene uncertain. Germline CDR1 reads KGHSH; CDR2 reads LQKENI. Trimming cost V 3 bases and J 0 bases, with 17 bases left between them. The CDR3 sequence is 17 residues long. The CDR3 loop is CASSPLPFNSYQETQYF. The CDR3 bases are TGTGCCAGCTCACCTTTGCCGTTTAACTCGTACCAAGAGACCCAGTACTTC.

In this sample, this clone turned up once. The chain has TRBV7-6 and TRBJ1-1; TRBD1 aligns across 7 bases. Trimming took 2 bases from V and 3 from J; bases not matched to a gene: 9. This CDR3 contains 16 residues. Germline V CDR1 and CDR2: SGHVS, FNYEAQ. The CDR3 region has the DNA TGTGCCAGCAGCTTAAGGGCAGGGGGGTCGTACACTGAAGCTTTCTTT. The encoded protein is CASSLRAGGSYTEAFF.

This chain joins TRBV6-6 and TRBJ2-7, with 7 nucleotides matching TRBD1. V gave up 6 bases and J gave up 0 bases; unmatched junction bases: 11. Germline CDR1 is MNHNY and CDR2 is SVGAGI (reference sequence). The CDR3 spans 16 residues. The CDR3 nucleotides read TGTGCCAGCAGCCCCCTTGGGACAGAGAGCTCCTACGAGCAGTACTTC. It yields the protein CASSPLGTESSYEQYF.

The chain couples TRBV27 to TRBJ2-7, with D tentatively TRBD1 (5 bases). V lost 8 bases, J lost 3 bases, and 14 bases lay in between. Per germline, CDR1 MNHEY and CDR2 SMNVEV (reference sequence). This CDR3 has 13 residues. The CDR3 loop is CASGWGSRYEQYF. The CDR3 DNA reads TGTGCCAGCGGATGGGGCAGTCGCTACGAGCAGTACTTC.

This clone appeared once. V usage is TRBV28 and J usage is TRBJ2-2, with D uncertain. Trimming stripped 2 bases from V and 0 bases from J, with 7 bases between. There are 15 residues in the CDR3. Germline lookup yields CDR1 MDHEN and CDR2 SYDVKM. The chain's CDR3 is CASSLTASNTGELFF. In DNA, the CDR3 is TGTGCCAGCAGTTTAACAGCTTCGAACACCGGGGAGCTGTTTTTT. The full variable domain, rest sourced from reference TRBV28 and TRBJ2-2, is DVKVTQSSRYLVKRTGEKVFLECVQDMDHENMFWYRQDPGLGLRLIYFSYDVKMKEKGDIPEGYSVSREKKERFSLILESASTNQTSMYLCASSLTASNTGELFFGEGSRLTVL.

The genes are TRBV9 and TRBJ2-1; tentative D call: TRBD1 (5 bases). V lost 1 base, J lost 8 bases, and 16 bases lay in between. The CDR3 consists of 15 residues. Per germline, CDR1 SGDLS and CDR2 YYNGEE. CDR3 amino acids: CASSVIGAPQDEQFF. The CDR3 nucleotides are TGTGCCAGCAGCGTAATAGGGGCCCCCCAAGATGAGCAGTTCTTC.

This clone was observed a few times. The genes are TRBV7-9 and TRBJ1-2, with D hard to call. V was pared by 0 bases and J by 2 bases, with 13 bases between. Germline values: CDR1 SEHNR, CDR2 FQNEAQ (reference sequence). The length of the CDR3 is 16 residues. CDR3 amino acids: CASSLATFFGNYGYTF. In nucleotides, the CDR3 is TGTGCCAGCAGCTTAGCGACTTTCTTCGGGAACTATGGCTACACCTTC.

CDR3 DNA sequence: TGTGCCTGGAGTGTATCGGTTTATACGCAGTATTTT. This codes for CAWSVSVYTQYF. This chain uses TRBV30 with TRBJ2-3; no firm D call. Germline lookup yields CDR1 GTSNPN and CDR2 SVGIG (reference sequence). V lost 0 bases and J 7 bases, leaving 8 bases between the germline ends. The CDR3 is made up of 12 amino acids.

The chain recombines TRBV6-5 with TRBJ1-6; 9 bases fit TRBD1. Germline V gene data show CDR1 as MNHEY and CDR2 as SVGAGI. The J segment lost 7 bases and the V segment lost 4 bases, leaving 5 bases of the junction unmatched. The CDR3 totals 15 residues. As DNA, the CDR3 is TGTGCCAGCAGTTCGACCGGACAGGGGAATTCACCCCTCCACTTT. Translated: CASSSTGQGNSPLHF.

The J gene is TRBJ1-2, the V gene TRBV6-5; TRBD1 agrees at 9 bases. Unmatched junction bases numbered 11, after V lost 4 bases and J lost 8 bases. Germline CDR1 MNHEY, CDR2 SVGAGI. The CDR3 is 15 residues long. The CDR3 here is CASSSGQGPPVGYTF. CDR3 DNA sequence: TGTGCCAGCAGTTCGGGACAGGGCCCGCCCGTCGGCTACACCTTC.